Shown below are 22 T cell receptor beta chains from a single sample sequenced in a study of long-term antiretroviral therapy in people with HIV. Researchers ran immunoSEQ v3.0 at survey level. Data came from immunoSEQ multiplex PCR; TCRdb stores just in-frame clones and leaves some out. The data show more than 35,000 clones, approximately 79% seen once. The sequencing here drew on unsorted PBMCs, taken 1.5 years after starting antiretroviral therapy. Source of these receptors: a man in his late teens or twenties with HIV.

This rearrangement joins TRBV29-1 to TRBJ1-1; no firm D call. The CDR3 length is 13 residues. V lost 5 bases and J lost 5, with 15 bases in between. Per the germline V gene, CDR1 is SQVTM and CDR2 is ANQGSEA. The CDR3 DNA is TGCAGCGTTTATTTCCCCGGCGGGACTGAAGCTTTCTTT. It translates to CSVYFPGGTEAFF. The variable domain in full, completed from reference TRBV29-1 and TRBJ1-1, reads SAVISQKPSRDICQRGTSLTIQCQVDSQVTMMFWYRQQPGQSLTLIATANQGSEATYESGFVIDKFPISRPNLTFSTLTVSNMSPEDSSIYLCSVYFPGGTEAFFGQGTRLTVV.

J is TRBJ2-3 and V is TRBV5-1; D is undetermined. V was cut by 3 bases and J by 0 bases, with 2 bases left in between. Per germline, CDR1 SGHRS and CDR2 YFSETQ. The CDR3 runs 12 residues. The CDR3 loop reads CASSSSTDTQYF. For the CDR3, the DNA is TGCGCCAGCAGCTCCAGCACAGATACGCAGTATTTT.

This chain connects TRBV7-9 to TRBJ2-1, with TRBD2 matching over 7 bases. The CDR3 is made up of 16 amino acids. Germline lookup yields CDR1 SEHNR and CDR2 FQNEAQ (reference sequence). The V segment lost 1 base and the J segment 2 bases; nucleotides outside the gene matches: 5. The CDR3 DNA follows: TGTGCCAGCAGCTTAGTTGGCGGGAGCACCTACAATGAGCAGTTCTTC. Protein: CASSLVGGSTYNEQFF.

The chain is built from TRBV5-4 and TRBJ2-7, with 7 bases identical to TRBD1. Germline CDR1 and CDR2: SGHNT and YYREEE (reference sequence). This CDR3 contains 12 residues. The V and J ends lost 2 bases and 6 bases, in that order; junction bases with no gene match: 2. The DNA of the CDR3 is TGTGCCAGCAGCTTACAGGGGTTCGAGCAGTACTTC. Protein sequence: CASSLQGFEQYF.

The chain recombines TRBV28 with TRBJ1-2, with unresolved D. Germline V gene sequence: CDR1 MDHEN, CDR2 SYDVKM. The CDR3 length is 14 residues. V lost 1 base and J lost 3, with 9 bases in between. The CDR3 region is CASSLFGEHYGYTF. CDR3 nucleotides: TGTGCCAGCAGTTTATTCGGGGAACACTATGGCTACACCTTC.

The chain has TRBV5-1 and TRBJ2-7; TRBD1 matches at 7 bases. There are 15 residues in the CDR3. Germline V gene lookup returns CDR1 SGHRS and CDR2 YFSETQ. V was pared by 0 bases and J by 2 bases, with 5 bases of the junction left unmatched. The CDR3 DNA sequence: TGCGCCAGCAGCTTGGCCCCGGGACAGACCTACGAGCAGTACTTC. Amino acid sequence: CASSLAPGQTYEQYF.

The gene calls are TRBV9 and TRBJ2-1, with D possibly matching TRBD2 (6 bases). The germline gives CDR1 SGDLS, CDR2 YYNGEE. Trimming cost V 4 bases and J 8 bases, with 22 bases left between them. The CDR3 sequence is 16 residues long. CDR3: CASSPRDSGVRDEQFF. CDR3 nucleotides: TGTGCCAGCAGCCCCCGTGATTCGGGAGTGCGCGATGAGCAGTTCTTC. Filled out from reference TRBV9 and TRBJ2-1, the complete variable domain reads DSGVTQTPKHLITATGQRVTLRCSPRSGDLSVYWYQQSLDQGLQFLIQYYNGEERAKGNILERFSAQQFPDLHSELNLSSLELGDSALYFCASSPRDSGVRDEQFFGPGTRLTVL.

The chain links TRBV7-8 to TRBJ2-2; 10 nucleotides agree with TRBD2. V lost 5 bases and J lost 7; bases outside the gene matches: 7. There are 15 residues in the CDR3. CDR1 is SGHVS and CDR2 is FQNEAQ in the germline V gene. DNA of the CDR3: TGTGCCAGCAGCCTTACTAGCGGGAATATCGGGGAGCTGTTTTTT. Its protein is CASSLTSGNIGELFF.

The V and J genes are TRBV9 and TRBJ2-3, with 7 bases lining up with TRBD2. Germline values: CDR1 SGDLS, CDR2 YYNGEE. This CDR3 contains 15 residues. The junction had 1 base not matched to a gene; V was cut back by 0 bases and J by 0 bases. The CDR3 reads CASSVGRGSTDTQYF. As DNA, the CDR3 is TGTGCCAGCAGCGTAGGGCGGGGGAGCACAGATACGCAGTATTTT. The full variable domain, completed using reference TRBV9 and TRBJ2-3, is DSGVTQTPKHLITATGQRVTLRCSPRSGDLSVYWYQQSLDQGLQFLIQYYNGEERAKGNILERFSAQQFPDLHSELNLSSLELGDSALYFCASSVGRGSTDTQYFGPGTRLTVL.

V usage is TRBV20-1 and J usage is TRBJ1-1; tentative D call: TRBD1 (6 bases). CDR1 DFQATT and CDR2 SNEGSKA come from the germline V gene (reference sequence). Between the trimmed V and J ends, which lost 6 bases and 6 bases, there was a span of 11 bases. CDR3 length equals 11 residues. The CDR3: CSAATGAEAFF. The CDR3 nucleotides are TGCAGTGCCGCGACAGGCGCTGAAGCTTTCTTT.

V usage is TRBV27 and J usage is TRBJ2-1; tentatively, D is TRBD1 (6 bases). CDR3 size: 15 residues. Trimming left V 2 bases short and J 0 bases short, with 8 bases between. Germline V gene data show CDR1 as MNHEY and CDR2 as SMNVEV (reference sequence). CDR3 sequence: CASSLRDTSYNEQFF. CDR3 DNA sequence: TGTGCCAGCAGTTTAAGGGACACCTCCTACAATGAGCAGTTCTTC.

The chain links TRBV5-1 to TRBJ2-6, with 9 nucleotides matching TRBD1. The CDR3 consists of 19 residues. Trimming took 5 bases from V and 0 from J; bases not matched to a gene: 12. Germline-derived CDR1 and CDR2 are SGHRS and YFSETQ. CDR3 nucleotide sequence: TGCGCCAGCAGGGGGGGGACAGGGACTGTGGGCTCTGGGGCCAACGTCCTGACTTTC. It is translated as CASRGGTGTVGSGANVLTF.

The genes are TRBV28 and TRBJ1-1; D uncertain. This CDR3 has 12 residues. CDR1 and CDR2 from the germline V gene are MDHEN and SYDVKM. V was trimmed by 8 bases and J by 3 bases, leaving 10 bases between them. CDR3 in amino acids: CASFKGYTEAFF. CDR3 DNA sequence: TGTGCCAGCTTCAAAGGTTACACTGAAGCTTTCTTT.

This clone was seen a handful of times. The gene calls are TRBV18 and TRBJ1-2; TRBD1 is a possible D gene (6 bases). The V end was cut by 3 bases, the J end by 5 bases, with 13 bases between. This CDR3 is 14 amino acids long. Per germline, CDR1 KGHSH and CDR2 LQKENI. CDR3 sequence (DNA): TGTGCCAGCTCACCCGACAGGCTGGGGTATGGCTACACCTTC. Residues: CASSPDRLGYGYTF.

The chain uses TRBV13 and TRBJ1-5; D not resolved. V was trimmed by 0 bases and J by 1 base, leaving 1 base between them. This CDR3 is 13 amino acids long. CDR1 PRHDT and CDR2 FYEKMQ come from the germline V gene (reference sequence). The chain's CDR3 is CASSLGSNQPQHF. CDR3 bases: TGTGCCAGCAGCTTAGGGAGCAATCAGCCCCAGCATTTT.

This rearrangement joins TRBV27 to TRBJ2-7; D possibly corresponds to TRBD2 (5 bases). The CDR3 is 14 amino acids. Germline V gene lookup returns CDR1 MNHEY and CDR2 SMNVEV (reference sequence). V lost 8 bases and J lost 0, with 14 bases in between. CDR3 nucleotides: TGTGCCAGCCGTTCACGGGGAAACTCCTACGAGCAGTACTTC. Protein: CASRSRGNSYEQYF.

The chain carries TRBV28 and TRBJ1-2; possibly TRBD1 for D (6 bases). The CDR3 length is 15 residues. Trimming removed 1 base from V and 4 bases from J, with 13 bases in between. Germline V gene data show CDR1 as MDHEN and CDR2 as SYDVKM. CDR3 DNA sequence: TGTGCCAGCAGTTTATCGTCGGGGGCTGGCTATGGCTACACCTTC. This encodes CASSLSSGAGYGYTF.

The rearrangement uses TRBV7-2 and TRBJ2-2; D tentatively fits TRBD1 or TRBD2 (6 bases each). Trimming shortened V by 0 bases and J by 7 bases, and 12 bases separated the two germline ends. Germline V CDR1 and CDR2: SGHTA, FQGNSA. The CDR3 is 15 residues long. CDR3 loop: CASSLAWGANGELFF. The CDR3 coding sequence is TGTGCCAGCAGCTTAGCGTGGGGGGCCAACGGGGAGCTGTTTTTT.

The chain employs TRBV5-1 and TRBJ1-1; 7 positions match TRBD1. From germline, CDR1 is SGHRS and CDR2 YFSETQ. The CDR3 extends over 15 amino acids. The junction had 6 bases not matched to a gene; V was cut back by 3 bases and J by 1 base. DNA of the CDR3: TGCGCCAGCAGCTCCTGGGACAGAGGGAACACTGAAGCTTTCTTT. This translates into CASSSWDRGNTEAFF.

This clone showed up just once. The chain joins TRBV18 to TRBJ2-5; TRBD2 might be the D (7 bases). V was trimmed by 6 bases and J by 2 bases, leaving 16 bases between them. Germline V lookup: CDR1 KGHSH, CDR2 LQKENI. This CDR3 region has 15 residues. The CDR3 reads CASSPGGGLQETQYF. CDR3 bases: TGTGCCAGCTCCCCAGGCGGGGGCTTGCAAGAGACCCAGTACTTC.

This clone came up a few times. The rearrangement uses TRBV28 and TRBJ1-2; TRBD1 matches at 8 bases. Per the germline V gene, CDR1 is MDHEN and CDR2 is SYDVKM. This CDR3 spans 15 amino acids. V was clipped by 10 bases and J by 2 bases; unmatched bases: 12. The CDR3 here is CATGGKNRGNYGYTF. DNA for the CDR3: TGTGCCACCGGCGGAAAAAACAGGGGGAACTATGGCTACACCTTC.

This sequence joins TRBV5-4 and TRBJ2-7, with D possibly being TRBD2 (6 bases). Trimming shortened V by 3 bases and J by 6 bases, and 13 bases separated the two germline ends. CDR3 length equals 13 residues. Germline V CDR1 and CDR2: SGHNT, YYREEE (reference sequence). CDR3 sequence reads: CASSYPGTLEQYF. In DNA form, the CDR3 reads TGTGCCAGCAGCTACCCCGGGACTCTCGAGCAGTACTTC.